The 30 T cell receptor beta chains below come from one sample, sequenced in a study of cytomegalovirus exposure and HLA in healthy donors. The PCR had 60 Vbeta and 13 Jbeta primers. Repertoires were generated with immunoSEQ multiplex PCR, while TCRdb's copy carries only in-frame clones and drops some. Of around 120,000 clones in the sample, about 80% were seen once. Sequencing used PBMCs. These receptors were collected from a man aged 30 to 45 in good health and CMV-seronegative.

V is TRBV5-1 and J is TRBJ2-3, with 10 bases matching TRBD2. Germline V lookup: CDR1 SGHRS, CDR2 YFSETQ. V was clipped by 1 base and J by 1 base; unmatched bases: 0. The CDR3 consists of 15 residues. Written as DNA, the CDR3 is TGCGCCAGCAGCTTGACTAGCGGGGGCACAGATACGCAGTATTTT. Translated, it gives CASSLTSGGTDTQYF.

This clone was recorded once. V is TRBV28 and J is TRBJ1-5; TRBD1 is a possible D gene (5 bases). Trimming cost V 3 bases and J 0 bases, with 9 bases left between them. Germline values: CDR1 MDHEN, CDR2 SYDVKM. The CDR3 has 15 amino acids. CDR3 in DNA: TGTGCCAGCAGTTTCGCAGGGCTTAGCAATCAGCCCCAGCATTTT. Encoded protein: CASSFAGLSNQPQHF.

This clone was counted only a few times. The chain links TRBV5-1 to TRBJ2-1; 12 nucleotides match TRBD2. The CDR3 has 17 amino acids. In germline, CDR1 is SGHRS, CDR2 YFSETQ. Trimming took 0 bases from V and 4 from J; bases not matched to a gene: 5. This CDR3 reads CASSLESLAGGYNEQFF. CDR3 DNA: TGCGCCAGCAGCTTGGAGTCTCTAGCGGGAGGGTACAATGAGCAGTTCTTC. The full variable domain, its missing parts supplied by reference TRBV5-1 and TRBJ2-1, is KAGVTQTPRYLIKTRGQQVTLSCSPISGHRSVSWYQQTPGQGLQFLFEYFSETQRNKGNFPGRFSGRQFSNSRSEMNVSTLELGDSALYLCASSLESLAGGYNEQFFGPGTRLTVL.

A single count supports this clone. The chain couples TRBV2 to TRBJ2-7; 8 nucleotides align to TRBD2. J lost 4 bases, V lost 5 bases, and 7 bases had no gene match. The CDR3 sequence is 14 residues long. Per germline, CDR1 SNHLY and CDR2 FYNNEI. CDR3 DNA sequence: TGTGCCAGCAGTTTTGGCGGGAGGTTGTACGAGCAGTACTTC. This gives the protein CASSFGGRLYEQYF.

The V gene is TRBV28, the J gene TRBJ2-1; the D gene is possibly TRBD1 (6 bases). V was clipped by 3 bases and J by 6 bases, with 15 bases between them. Germline V lookup: CDR1 MDHEN, CDR2 SYDVKM. CDR3 length equals 15 residues. The CDR3 coding sequence is TGTGCCAGCAGTTTCCCCACAGGGAGCGCCAATGAGCAGTTCTTC. Translating it yields CASSFPTGSANEQFF.

CDR3 residues: CASSLPRDTVAKNIQYF. In nucleotides, the CDR3 is TGTGCCAGCAGCTTGCCCCGGGACACGGTAGCCAAAAACATTCAGTACTTC. V gene TRBV12-1 combines with J gene TRBJ2-4; TRBD1 was called by the table and not checked on the DNA. TRBV12-1 is reported as a pseudogene. The CDR3 extends over 17 amino acids.

The chain joins TRBV9 to TRBJ1-4, with TRBD1 identical over 7 bases. Unmatched junction bases numbered 9, after V lost 2 bases and J lost 2 bases. This CDR3 is 17 amino acids long. CDR1 SGDLS and CDR2 YYNGEE come from the germline V gene. CDR3 sequence reads: CASSVDRELWTNEKLFF. The CDR3 coding sequence is TGTGCCAGCAGCGTCGACAGGGAACTCTGGACTAATGAAAAACTGTTTTTT.

The genes are TRBV19 and TRBJ2-1, with D possibly TRBD2 on 6 matching bases. Trimming shortened V by 5 bases and J by 5 bases, and 13 bases separated the two germline ends. Germline lookup yields CDR1 LNHDA and CDR2 SQIVND (reference sequence). CDR3 length equals 14 residues. The CDR3 reads CASSPRDWNNEQFF. CDR3 nucleotides: TGTGCCAGTAGTCCGCGGGATTGGAACAATGAGCAGTTCTTC.

This clone showed up just a few times. The genes are TRBV6-5 and TRBJ1-1; D not certain. The V and J ends lost 0 bases and 10 bases respectively, with 9 bases between them. The CDR3 sequence is 12 residues long. CDR1 is MNHEY and CDR2 is SVGAGI in the germline V gene. CDR3 nucleotides: TGTGCCAGCAGTTACTCTGGCGGTCTAGCTTTCTTT. Translating it yields CASSYSGGLAFF.

Turning to this clone: An end of the junction does not agree with germline; a read error may underlie this. The chain combines TRBV19 with TRBJ1-5; 11 nucleotides match TRBD1. The CDR3 is made up of 17 amino acids. Per the germline V gene, CDR1 is LNHDA and CDR2 is SQIVND (reference sequence). The CDR3 DNA reads TGTGCCAGTAGTATATGGACAGGGGGCGAGGGCAATCAGCCCCAGAATTTT. Translating it yields CASSIWTGGEGNQPQNF.

The chain joins TRBV9 to TRBJ2-4; TRBD2 agrees at 7 bases. The CDR3 contains 14 residues. Germline-derived CDR1 and CDR2 are SGDLS and YYNGEE. The junction had 7 bases not matched to a gene; V was cut back by 5 bases and J by 5 bases. CDR3 residues: CASSEGLLQNIQYF. The CDR3 DNA reads TGTGCCAGCAGTGAGGGACTACTACAAAACATTCAGTACTTC.

This clone was seen a few times. The CDR3: CASSQDRAGSNQPQHF. Written as DNA, the CDR3 is TGCGCCAGCAGCCAAGACAGGGCAGGGAGCAATCAGCCCCAGCATTTT. The rearrangement links TRBV4-3 to TRBJ1-5, with D tentatively TRBD1 (5 bases). Germline assignment: CDR1 LGHNA and CDR2 YSLEER. The CDR3 spans 16 residues. Trimming stripped 0 bases from V and 1 base from J, with 10 bases between.

The chain joins TRBV14 to TRBJ1-5; tentative D call: TRBD1 (5 bases). V was pared by 1 base and J by 5 bases, with 15 bases between. Looked up from germline, CDR1 is SGHDN and CDR2 is FVKESK. The CDR3 loop spans 16 amino acids. CDR3 nucleotides: TGTGCCAGCAGCCAAGTGCCCGCAGGGTCAGATCAGCCCCAGCATTTT. Amino acids: CASSQVPAGSDQPQHF.

The chain couples TRBV28 to TRBJ2-1; 9 positions match TRBD2. Germline-derived CDR1 and CDR2 are MDHEN and SYDVKM. CDR3 length equals 15 residues. V shed 5 bases and J 8 bases; nucleotides not matched to a gene: 10. This CDR3 is CASSDFSGSMDEQFF. Written as DNA, the CDR3 is TGTGCCAGCAGTGACTTTAGCGGGAGTATGGATGAGCAGTTCTTC.

V and J are TRBV4-1 and TRBJ2-1, with 7 bases fitting TRBD2. The CDR3 length is 17 residues. Looked up from germline, CDR1 is MGHRA and CDR2 is YSYEKL. Germline trimming cut 0 bases from V and 0 bases from J; bases unmatched to any gene: 5. CDR3 coding DNA: TGCGCCAGCAGCCAAGAAGGAGCGGGGCTCTCCTACAATGAGCAGTTCTTC. Protein sequence: CASSQEGAGLSYNEQFF.

V gene TRBV19 combines with J gene TRBJ2-3; 8 positions match TRBD2. The germline V gene has CDR1 LNHDA and CDR2 SQIVND (reference sequence). Germline trimming cut 6 bases from V and 0 bases from J; bases unmatched to any gene: 5. CDR3 length: 15 amino acids. The CDR3 nucleotides are TGTGCCAGTAGCCTACTAGCGGTTAGCACAGATACGCAGTATTTT. Protein sequence: CASSLLAVSTDTQYF.

The chain employs TRBV29-1 and TRBJ2-3, with TRBD2 matching over 7 bases. The CDR3 length is 16 residues. After removal of 3 bases from V and 0 bases from J, the junction contained 9 bases not matched to a gene. Looked up from germline, CDR1 is SQVTM and CDR2 is ANQGSEA. Here the CDR3 reads CSVEAERGVSTDTQYF. Written as DNA, the CDR3 is TGCAGCGTTGAGGCCGAGCGGGGCGTTAGCACAGATACGCAGTATTTT.

The rearrangement links TRBV5-4 to TRBJ2-7; the match to TRBD2 covers 8 bases. Trimming removed 4 bases from V and 0 bases from J; junction bases left unmatched: 12. The CDR3 is made up of 17 amino acids. CDR1 is SGHNT, CDR2 YYREEE, per germline (reference sequence). CDR3 protein: CASSPGIPTSDSYEQYF. CDR3 nucleotide sequence: TGTGCCAGCAGCCCCGGGATACCGACTAGCGACTCCTACGAGCAGTACTTC. Full variable domain (outside the CDR3, taken from reference TRBV5-4 and TRBJ2-7): ETGVTQSPTHLIKTRGQQVTLRCSSQSGHNTVSWYQQALGQGPQFIFQYYREEENGRGNFPPRFSGLQFPNYSSELNVNALELDDSALYLCASSPGIPTSDSYEQYFGPGTRLTVT.

The CDR3 DNA reads as TGTGCCAGCAGCGGAGGGACAGCGAACACTGAAGCTTTCTTT. Amino acids: CASSGGTANTEAFF. J is TRBJ1-1 and V is TRBV7-2, with TRBD1 matching 7 bases. CDR1 SGHTA and CDR2 FQGNSA come from the germline V gene. CDR3 length: 14 residues. J was trimmed by 1 base and V by 5 bases; bases with no gene match: 4.

The rearrangement joins TRBV13 to TRBJ2-3, with D possibly being TRBD2 (5 bases). Trimming left V 0 bases short and J 6 bases short, with 16 bases between. This CDR3 is built from 16 residues. Germline CDR1 PRHDT, CDR2 FYEKMQ (reference sequence). CDR3 sequence reads: CASSLGSGGVWDTQYF. CDR3 in DNA: TGTGCCAGCAGCTTAGGGAGCGGAGGAGTTTGGGATACGCAGTATTTT. The full variable domain, completed using reference TRBV13 and TRBJ2-3, is AAGVIQSPRHLIKEKRETATLKCYPIPRHDTVYWYQQGPGQDPQFLISFYEKMQSDKGSIPDRFSAQQFSDYHSELNMSSLELGDSALYFCASSLGSGGVWDTQYFGPGTRLTVL.

V is TRBV5-1 and J is TRBJ2-7; 8 bases map to TRBD1. V lost 2 bases, J lost 5 bases, and 3 bases stayed unmatched. This CDR3 comprises 13 residues. CDR1 and CDR2 from the germline V gene are SGHRS and YFSETQ. This chain's CDR3 is CASSFPGGNEQYF. DNA of the CDR3: TGCGCCAGCAGCTTCCCAGGGGGCAACGAGCAGTACTTC. The full variable domain, rest sourced from reference TRBV5-1 and TRBJ2-7, is KAGVTQTPRYLIKTRGQQVTLSCSPISGHRSVSWYQQTPGQGLQFLFEYFSETQRNKGNFPGRFSGRQFSNSRSEMNVSTLELGDSALYLCASSFPGGNEQYFGPGTRLTVT.

The chain combines TRBV27 with TRBJ2-7, with 10 bases aligning to TRBD2. V was clipped by 2 bases and J by 4 bases; unmatched bases: 8. The CDR3 sequence is 16 residues long. Germline V lookup: CDR1 MNHEY, CDR2 SMNVEV (reference sequence). Here the CDR3 DNA reads TGTGCCAGCAGTTTAAGTCTGGGACTAGCGCTGTACGAGCAGTACTTC. It specifies CASSLSLGLALYEQYF.

In nucleotides, the CDR3 is TGTGCCAGCAGTGACCAGGGTAACACTGAAGCTTTCTTT. Residues: CASSDQGNTEAFF. J is TRBJ1-1 and V is TRBV6-1, with a tentative D call TRBD1 (5 bases). Germline V gene data show CDR1 as MNHNS and CDR2 as SASEGT. The V end was cut by 3 bases, the J end by 2 bases, with 7 bases between. The length of the CDR3 is 13 residues.

The genes are TRBV19 and TRBJ1-4; weak D call: TRBD1 (6 bases). Germline CDR1 LNHDA, CDR2 SQIVND (reference sequence). V was clipped by 1 base and J by 8 bases, with 11 bases between them. The CDR3 consists of 14 residues. The CDR3 sequence is CASSIARGGEKLFF. In DNA, the CDR3 is TGTGCCAGTAGTATAGCCAGGGGTGGAGAAAAACTGTTTTTT.

Comment on this clone: A junction end diverges from the germline sequence, so it may reflect a read error. This chain connects TRBV4-1 to TRBJ1-5; D uncertain. This CDR3 is built from 16 residues. CDR1 is MGHRA and CDR2 is YSYEKL in the germline V gene. CDR3 residues: CASSKDELNSNQPQHF. CDR3 bases: TGCGCCAGCAGCAAAGACGAACTGAATAGCAATCAGCCCCAGCATTTT.

The chain is built from TRBV5-4 and TRBJ2-5; 9 bases are shared with TRBD2. This CDR3 is built from 16 residues. J gave up 5 bases and V 1 base, and 9 bases lay outside the gene matches. Germline loops: CDR1 SGHNT, CDR2 YYREEE (reference sequence). The CDR3 DNA sequence: TGTGCCAGCAGCTTGCGGCTAGCGGGATTCGAGGAGACCCAGTACTTC. As protein: CASSLRLAGFEETQYF.

V gene TRBV12-5 combines with J gene TRBJ1-5; D not resolved. The CDR3 has 15 residues. Looked up from germline, CDR1 is LGHNT and CDR2 is FRNRAP. Trimming left V 3 bases short and J 5 bases short, with 14 bases between. The CDR3 region is CASGFAPQEDQPQHF. DNA of the CDR3: TGTGCTAGTGGTTTTGCCCCCCAGGAGGATCAGCCCCAGCATTTT.

The chain uses TRBV5-1 and TRBJ2-1; TRBD1 agrees at 7 bases. V dropped 3 bases and J dropped 6; count of bases not matched to a gene: 6. This CDR3 comprises 14 residues. CDR1 is SGHRS, CDR2 YFSETQ, per germline. Here the CDR3 DNA reads TGCGCCAGCAGCTCCCGGGACAGCTCCAATGAGCAGTTCTTC. Amino acids: CASSSRDSSNEQFF.

The chain combines TRBV7-2 with TRBJ2-1; the D is unclear. The CDR3 extends over 14 amino acids. Trimming stripped 0 bases from V and 5 bases from J, with 8 bases between. Germline CDR1 is SGHTA and CDR2 is FQGNSA. The CDR3 DNA follows: TGTGCCAGCAGCTTAGCTACTTCAAACAATGAGCAGTTCTTC. Protein sequence: CASSLATSNNEQFF.

The rearrangement uses TRBV6-1 and TRBJ2-7, with 10 bases lining up with TRBD1. Germline-derived CDR1 and CDR2 are MNHNS and SASEGT. There are 16 residues in the CDR3. V gave up 3 bases and J gave up 6 bases; unmatched junction bases: 11. This CDR3 is CASSEVPDRGRGEQYF. In DNA, the CDR3 is TGTGCCAGCAGTGAGGTCCCCGACAGGGGGCGGGGCGAGCAGTACTTC.